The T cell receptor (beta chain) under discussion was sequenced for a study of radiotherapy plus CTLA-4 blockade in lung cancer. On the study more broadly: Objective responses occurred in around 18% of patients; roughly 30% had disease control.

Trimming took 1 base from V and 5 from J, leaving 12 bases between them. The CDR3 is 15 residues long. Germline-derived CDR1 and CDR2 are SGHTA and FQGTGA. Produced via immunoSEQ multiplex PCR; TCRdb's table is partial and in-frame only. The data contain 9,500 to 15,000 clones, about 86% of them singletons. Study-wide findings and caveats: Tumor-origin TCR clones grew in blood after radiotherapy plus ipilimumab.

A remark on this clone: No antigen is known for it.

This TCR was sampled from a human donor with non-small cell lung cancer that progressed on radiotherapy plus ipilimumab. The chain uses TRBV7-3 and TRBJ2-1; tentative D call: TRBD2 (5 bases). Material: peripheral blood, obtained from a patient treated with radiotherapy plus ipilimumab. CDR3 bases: TGTGCCAGCAGCTTAAATCCGGGATTCAACAATGAGCAGTTCTTC. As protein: CASSLNPGFNNEQFF.